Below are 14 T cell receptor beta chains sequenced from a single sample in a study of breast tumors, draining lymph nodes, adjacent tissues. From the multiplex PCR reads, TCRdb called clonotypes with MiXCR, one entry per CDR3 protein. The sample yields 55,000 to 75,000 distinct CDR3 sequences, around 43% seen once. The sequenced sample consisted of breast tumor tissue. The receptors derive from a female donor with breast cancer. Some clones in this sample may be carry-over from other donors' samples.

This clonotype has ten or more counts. CDR3 residues: CASSSAGWETQYF. DNA for the CDR3: TGTGCCAGCAGCTCTGCGGGGTGGGAGACCCAGTACTTC. This chain connects TRBV7-6 to TRBJ2-5; TRBD2 might be the D (6 bases). The CDR3 contains 13 residues. Germline CDR1 reads SGHVS; CDR2 reads FNYEAQ. The V and J ends lost 4 bases and 5 bases respectively, with 11 bases between them.

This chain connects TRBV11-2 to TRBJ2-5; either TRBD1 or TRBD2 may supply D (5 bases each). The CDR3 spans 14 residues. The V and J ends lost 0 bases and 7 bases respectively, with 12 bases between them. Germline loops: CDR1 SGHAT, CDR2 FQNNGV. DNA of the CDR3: TGTGCCAGCAGCTTAGAAGGAACGAGGGGGACCCAGTACTTC. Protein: CASSLEGTRGTQYF.

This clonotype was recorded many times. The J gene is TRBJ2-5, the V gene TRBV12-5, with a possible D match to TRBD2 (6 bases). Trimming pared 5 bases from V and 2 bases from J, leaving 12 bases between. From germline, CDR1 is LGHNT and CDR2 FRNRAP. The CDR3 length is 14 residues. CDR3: CASGRPGGQETQYF. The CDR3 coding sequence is TGTGCTAGTGGTCGTCCCGGAGGGCAAGAGACCCAGTACTTC.

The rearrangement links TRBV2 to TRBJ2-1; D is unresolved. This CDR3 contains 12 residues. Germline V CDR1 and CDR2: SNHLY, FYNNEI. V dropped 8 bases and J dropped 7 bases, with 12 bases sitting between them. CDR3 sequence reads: CASHSGPNEQFF. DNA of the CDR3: TGTGCCAGCCACTCTGGGCCGAATGAGCAGTTCTTC.

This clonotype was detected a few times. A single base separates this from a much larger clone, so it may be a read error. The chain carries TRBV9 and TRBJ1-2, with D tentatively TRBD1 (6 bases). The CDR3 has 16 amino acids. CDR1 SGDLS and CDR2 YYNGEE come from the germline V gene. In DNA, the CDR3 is TGTGCCAGCAGCGCGACCCGGGACAACCCTTTCTATGCCTACACCTTC. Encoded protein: CASSATRDNPFYAYTF.

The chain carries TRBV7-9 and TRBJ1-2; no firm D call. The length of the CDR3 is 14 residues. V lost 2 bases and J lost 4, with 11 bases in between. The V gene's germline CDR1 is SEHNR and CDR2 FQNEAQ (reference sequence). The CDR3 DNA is TGTGCCAGCAGCTTACGGAGCAGCTCCTATGGCTACACCTTC. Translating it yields CASSLRSSSYGYTF.

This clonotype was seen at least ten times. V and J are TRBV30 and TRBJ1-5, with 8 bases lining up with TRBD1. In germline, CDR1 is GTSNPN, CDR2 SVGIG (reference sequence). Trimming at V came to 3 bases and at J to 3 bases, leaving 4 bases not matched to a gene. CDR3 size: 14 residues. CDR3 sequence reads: CAWSAGGDNQPQHF. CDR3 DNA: TGTGCCTGGAGCGCAGGGGGCGACAATCAGCCCCAGCATTTT.

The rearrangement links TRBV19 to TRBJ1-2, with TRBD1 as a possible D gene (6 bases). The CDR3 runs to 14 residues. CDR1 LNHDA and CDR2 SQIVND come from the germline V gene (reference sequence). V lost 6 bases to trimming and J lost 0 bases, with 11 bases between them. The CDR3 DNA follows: TGTGCCAGTAGAACACAGGGCGCTAACTATGGCTACACCTTC. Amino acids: CASRTQGANYGYTF.

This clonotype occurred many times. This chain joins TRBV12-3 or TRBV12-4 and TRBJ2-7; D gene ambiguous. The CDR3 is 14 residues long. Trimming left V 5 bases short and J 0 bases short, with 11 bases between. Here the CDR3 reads CASSNHVTSYEQYF. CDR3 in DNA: TGTGCCAGCAGTAACCACGTTACCTCCTACGAGCAGTACTTC.

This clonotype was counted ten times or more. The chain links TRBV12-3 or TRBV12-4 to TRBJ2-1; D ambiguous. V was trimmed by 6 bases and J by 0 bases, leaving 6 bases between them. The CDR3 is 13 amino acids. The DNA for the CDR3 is TGTGCCAGCAGACCTAGCTCCTACAATGAGCAGTTCTTC. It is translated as CASRPSSYNEQFF.

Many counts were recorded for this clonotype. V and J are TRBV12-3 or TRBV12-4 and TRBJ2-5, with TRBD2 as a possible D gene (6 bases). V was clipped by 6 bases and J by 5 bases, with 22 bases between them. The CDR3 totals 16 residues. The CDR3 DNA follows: TGTGCCAGCAGCTCCACCCCCCCACGGGAGCTGGAGACCCAGTACTTC. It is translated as CASSSTPPRELETQYF.

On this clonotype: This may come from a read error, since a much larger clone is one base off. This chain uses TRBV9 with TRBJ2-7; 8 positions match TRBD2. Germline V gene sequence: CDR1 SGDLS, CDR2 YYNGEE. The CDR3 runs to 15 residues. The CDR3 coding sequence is TGTGCCAGCAGCCCAGTCGATAGCGGGGTTTCCGAGCTGTACTTC. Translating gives CASSPVDSGVSELYF.

As DNA, the CDR3 is TGCAGCGTTGAAGTAGCGGGACCCTACAATGAGCAGTTCTTC. This sequence encodes CSVEVAGPYNEQFF. J is TRBJ2-1 and V is TRBV29-1; TRBD2 matches 8 bases. V was pared by 1 base and J by 2 bases, with 1 base of the junction left unmatched. Germline CDR1 is SQVTM and CDR2 is ANQGSEA. This CDR3 has 14 amino acids.

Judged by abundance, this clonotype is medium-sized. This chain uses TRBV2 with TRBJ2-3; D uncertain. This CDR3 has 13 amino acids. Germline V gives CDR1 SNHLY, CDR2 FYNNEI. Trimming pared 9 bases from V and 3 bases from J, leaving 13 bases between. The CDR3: CARSLPGTDTQYF. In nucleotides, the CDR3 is TGTGCCAGGTCCCTCCCTGGGACAGATACGCAGTATTTT. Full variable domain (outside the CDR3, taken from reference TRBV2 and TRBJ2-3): EPEVTQTPSHQVTQMGQEVILRCVPISNHLYFYWYRQILGQKVEFLVSFYNNEISEKSEIFDDQFSVERPDGSNFTLKIRSTKLEDSAMYFCARSLPGTDTQYFGPGTRLTVL.